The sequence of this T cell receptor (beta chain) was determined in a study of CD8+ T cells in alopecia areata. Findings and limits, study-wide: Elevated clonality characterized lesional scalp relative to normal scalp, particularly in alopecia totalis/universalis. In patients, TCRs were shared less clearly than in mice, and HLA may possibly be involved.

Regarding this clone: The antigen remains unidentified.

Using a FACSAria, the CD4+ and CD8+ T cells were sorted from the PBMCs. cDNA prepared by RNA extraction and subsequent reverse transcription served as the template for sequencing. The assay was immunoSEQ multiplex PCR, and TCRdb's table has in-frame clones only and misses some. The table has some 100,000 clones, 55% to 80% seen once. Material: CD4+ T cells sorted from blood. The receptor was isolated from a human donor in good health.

CDR3: CASSERAGGSYGYTF. As DNA, the CDR3 is TGTGCCAGCAGTGAGAGGGCAGGGGGCAGCTATGGCTACACCTTC. J is TRBJ1-2 and V is TRBV2; 8 bases match TRBD1. The CDR3 has 15 amino acids. The trim removed 3 bases at V and 4 bases at J, leaving 7 bases unmatched. The germline V gene has CDR1 SNHLY and CDR2 FYNNEI.